The 17 T cell receptor beta chains below all came from one sample that was sequenced in a study of cytomegalovirus exposure and HLA in healthy donors (dated by TCRdb to about 2017). The library was generated by the immunoSEQ multiplex PCR assay. For the multiplex PCR, a mixture combining 60 forward primers for TCR Vbeta segments and 13 reverse primers for TCR Jbeta segments was used. This is the immuneACCESS table as TCRdb keeps it, with only in-frame sequences that have V and J called. A part of the clones is gone; compared with another copy, unresolved V genes explain less than half, and the rest is unexplained. This sample gives 95,000 to 150,000 clones in total; over 15% of them show up just once. Of the sample, roughly 2% falls within the top ten clones. Sequenced material: PBMCs. These receptors came from a woman younger than 35 in good health and CMV-seronegative.

This chain uses TRBV30 with TRBJ2-3, with 12 bases fitting TRBD2. The CDR3 runs 14 residues. Per the germline V gene, CDR1 is GTSNPN and CDR2 is SVGIG (reference sequence). Germline trimming cut 5 bases from V and 4 bases from J; bases unmatched to any gene: 4. The DNA for the CDR3 is TGTGCCTGGGGGCTAGCGGGAGGGCCAGATACGCAGTATTTT. Residues: CAWGLAGGPDTQYF. The entire variable domain, with the rest obtained from reference TRBV30 and TRBJ2-3, is as follows: SQTIHQWPATLVQPVGSPLSLECTVEGTSNPNLYWYRQAAGRGLQLLFYSVGIGQISSEVPQNLSASRPQDRQFILSSKKLLLSDSGFYLCAWGLAGGPDTQYFGPGTRLTVL.

CDR3 sequence reads: CASSLLMTDMNTEAFF. The CDR3 bases are TGTGCCAGCAGTTTATTAATGACAGACATGAACACTGAAGCTTTCTTT. The chain combines TRBV27 with TRBJ1-1; tentatively, D is TRBD1 (5 bases). Trimming stripped 1 base from V and 0 bases from J, with 12 bases between. Germline V gene data show CDR1 as MNHEY and CDR2 as SMNVEV (reference sequence). CDR3 length: 16 residues.

The chain uses TRBV5-6 and TRBJ2-3; TRBD2 agrees at 10 bases. Germline values: CDR1 SGHDT, CDR2 YYEEEE. The CDR3 length is 16 residues. The ends lost 1 base at V and 4 bases at J; junction bases unmatched: 6. The CDR3 nucleotides are TGTGCCAGCAGCTTGTATTTAGCGGGAGGACCAGATACGCAGTATTTT. Translation gives CASSLYLAGGPDTQYF.

This clone has just a few counts. The rearrangement uses TRBV10-2 and TRBJ2-2, with TRBD2 matching 7 bases. Germline CDR1 reads WSHSY; CDR2 reads SAAADI. After removal of 1 base from V and 8 bases from J, the junction contained 7 bases not matched to a gene. This CDR3 has 15 amino acids. The CDR3 protein is CASSELRGYQGELFF. The CDR3 DNA reads TGCGCCAGCAGTGAGTTGCGGGGGTACCAGGGGGAGCTGTTTTTT.

This clone occurred a few times. The chain combines TRBV14 with TRBJ1-1; TRBD1 matches 7 bases. Germline loops: CDR1 SGHDN, CDR2 FVKESK. The trim removed 3 bases at V and 7 bases at J, leaving 5 bases unmatched. This CDR3 has 13 residues. CDR3 in amino acids: CASSQSDRVEAFF. Here the CDR3 DNA reads TGTGCCAGCAGCCAGAGCGACAGGGTTGAAGCTTTCTTT. Complete variable domain (other parts from reference TRBV14 and TRBJ1-1): EAGVTQFPSHSVIEKGQTVTLRCDPISGHDNLYWYRRVMGKEIKFLLHFVKESKQDESGMPNNRFLAERTGGTYSTLKVQPAELEDSGVYFCASSQSDRVEAFFGQGTRLTVV.

This clone was detected only a few times. The chain links TRBV7-2 to TRBJ2-7; 8 bases are shared with TRBD2. CDR1 SGHTA and CDR2 FQGNSA come from the germline V gene. CDR3 length: 15 amino acids. V shed 5 bases, J shed 6 bases, and the junction held 12 bases outside the gene matches. The chain's CDR3 is CASSVGGRGGGEQYF. In DNA form, the CDR3 reads TGTGCCAGCAGCGTAGGGGGACGGGGGGGCGGCGAGCAGTACTTC.

This clone was observed a few times. The V gene is TRBV6-6, the J gene TRBJ2-3, with 11 nucleotides matching TRBD2. The CDR3 totals 15 residues. From germline, CDR1 is MNHNY and CDR2 SVGAGI (reference sequence). After removal of 0 bases from V and 8 bases from J, the junction contained 4 bases not matched to a gene. In DNA form, the CDR3 reads TGTGCCAGCAGTTACTCGACGGGGACTAGCGGTACGCAGTATTTT. Its protein is CASSYSTGTSGTQYF.

For this clone: Additional DNA sequences in this sample encode the identical CDR3. This rearrangement joins TRBV30 to TRBJ2-7, with D perhaps TRBD1 (5 bases). The germline V and J ends were trimmed by 3 bases and 3 bases, with 6 bases remaining between them. Germline V gene sequence: CDR1 GTSNPN, CDR2 SVGIG (reference sequence). The CDR3 length is 11 residues. The chain's CDR3 is CAWSDSYEQYF. CDR3 sequence (DNA): TGTGCCTGGAGCGACAGCTACGAGCAGTACTTC.

The chain combines TRBV6-6 with TRBJ2-3, with unresolved D. CDR1 MNHNY and CDR2 SVGAGI come from the germline V gene (reference sequence). The V end was cut by 3 bases, the J end by 6 bases, with 13 bases between. The CDR3 loop spans 14 amino acids. The CDR3 sequence: CASSYDFLTDTQYF. In nucleotides, the CDR3 is TGTGCCAGCAGTTATGACTTTCTCACGGATACGCAGTATTTT.

V usage is TRBV18 and J usage is TRBJ2-7; 12 nucleotides match TRBD2. The germline gives CDR1 KGHSH, CDR2 LQKENI. With 6 bases clipped from V and 3 bases from J, the junction kept 6 bases outside the gene matches. The CDR3 is 15 residues long. Written as DNA, the CDR3 is TGTGCCAGCTCGTACCTAGCGGGGGGGGACTACGAGCAGTACTTC. This codes for CASSYLAGGDYEQYF.

The table lists this clone with a few counts. The V call is TRBV10-3, the J call TRBJ1-3; 7 positions agree with TRBD1. The CDR3 covers 17 residues. Per germline, CDR1 ENHRY and CDR2 SYGVKD. V was pared by 4 bases and J by 1 base, with 10 bases of the junction left unmatched. This CDR3 reads CAISGTGQGHSGNTIYF. CDR3 DNA: TGTGCCATCAGTGGGACAGGCCAGGGCCATTCTGGAAACACCATATATTTT.

J is TRBJ1-6 and V is TRBV5-6, with 7 bases lining up with TRBD1. The CDR3 consists of 14 residues. V shed 4 bases, J shed 9 bases, and the junction held 7 bases outside the gene matches. Germline V lookup: CDR1 SGHDT, CDR2 YYEEEE. For the CDR3, the DNA is TGTGCCAGCAGCGGGGGGACAGTTCTTTCACCCCTCCACTTT. It is translated as CASSGGTVLSPLHF. Filled out from reference TRBV5-6 and TRBJ1-6, the complete variable domain reads DAGVTQSPTHLIKTRGQQVTLRCSPKSGHDTVSWYQQALGQGPQFIFQYYEEEERQRGNFPDRFSGHQFPNYSSELNVNALLLGDSALYLCASSGGTVLSPLHFGNGTRLTVT.

CDR3 sequence: CASKTSAAYEQYF. The CDR3, as DNA: TGTGCCAGCAAAACTAGCGCAGCCTACGAGCAGTACTTC. The V gene is TRBV27, the J gene TRBJ2-7, with 7 nucleotides matching TRBD2. V gave up 7 bases and J gave up 2 bases; unmatched junction bases: 5. The CDR3 totals 13 residues. In germline, CDR1 is MNHEY, CDR2 SMNVEV (reference sequence).

The chain combines TRBV2 with TRBJ1-5, with a tentative D call TRBD1 (6 bases). Trimming left V 8 bases short and J 1 base short, with 15 bases between. The germline V gene encodes CDR1 SNHLY and CDR2 FYNNEI. The CDR3 covers 15 residues. The CDR3 DNA follows: TGTGCCAGCTCATGGGGGGGGGCGAGCAATCAGCCCCAGCATTTT. It codes for CASSWGGASNQPQHF.

V and J are TRBV7-6 and TRBJ1-1, with TRBD1 matching 7 bases. This CDR3 is built from 14 residues. The trim removed 5 bases at V and 0 bases at J, leaving 3 bases unmatched. Germline assignment: CDR1 SGHVS and CDR2 FNYEAQ. Here the CDR3 reads CASSPGGVNTEAFF. The DNA for the CDR3 is TGTGCCAGCAGCCCAGGGGGAGTGAACACTGAAGCTTTCTTT. The variable domain in full, with the rest retrieved from reference TRBV7-6 and TRBJ1-1, is GAGVSQSPRYKVTKRGQDVALRCDPISGHVSLYWYRQALGQGPEFLTYFNYEAQQDKSGLPNDRFSAERPEGSISTLTIQRTEQRDSAMYRCASSPGGVNTEAFFGQGTRLTVV.

The genes are TRBV13 and TRBJ2-7; tentatively, D is TRBD1 (5 bases). CDR3 size: 14 residues. Germline assignment: CDR1 PRHDT and CDR2 FYEKMQ (reference sequence). V lost 3 bases, J lost 0 bases, and 9 bases lay in between. The CDR3 loop is CASSFRGLSYEQYF. In DNA, the CDR3 is TGTGCCAGCAGCTTTAGGGGTCTCTCCTACGAGCAGTACTTC.

This clone appeared a few times. This chain links TRBV2 with TRBJ2-7; D uncertain. Germline CDR1 and CDR2: SNHLY and FYNNEI. The V end was cut by 6 bases, the J end by 2 bases, with 8 bases between. The CDR3 covers 12 residues. CDR3: CASSPRAYEQYF. The CDR3 coding sequence is TGTGCCAGCAGCCCGCGAGCCTACGAGCAGTACTTC.